These 10 T cell receptor beta chains originate from one sample sequenced in a study of blood T cells in healthy people across ages (dated by TCRdb to 2014 to 2015). The protocol used for the library was 5' RACE. TCRdb names Illumina HiSeq 2500 as the instrument used. A second PCR of roughly 6 to 11 cycles was performed with a sample-barcoded 5' primer and a J-beta primer mix. TCRdb reanalyzed the raw reads on its own, using fastp at Q25 for trimming and MiXCR for clone calling, and kept in-frame beta chains. Rows with one shared CDR3 protein collapse into an entry with the most common genes and DNA. The sample has 650,000 to 1,000,000 distinct CDR3 sequences on record, roughly 46% of them singletons. Around 18% of the sample rests with the top ten. The sample was blood. The receptors originated from a man older than 75 in good health.

CDR3 bases: TGTGCCAGCAGCTTAATACCCCAGATCTCCTACGAGCAGTACTTC. Residues: CASSLIPQISYEQYF. The rearrangement links TRBV7-2 to TRBJ2-7; no clear D gene. CDR1 is SGHTA and CDR2 is FQGNSA in the germline V gene. The CDR3 extends over 15 amino acids. The V gene lost 2 bases and the J gene lost 0 bases, with 11 bases spanning the gap.

Turning to this clonotype: At one of its ends the junction is not consistent with the germline gene, which may arise from a read error. This rearrangement joins TRBV20-1 to TRBJ2-1; 8 bases match TRBD2. The CDR3 has 18 residues. The germline V gene encodes CDR1 DFQATT and CDR2 SNEGSKA (reference sequence). Here the CDR3 reads CSAGDPGTLGLGYNEQFF. The DNA for the CDR3 is TGCAGTGCTGGAGATCCCGGGACTTTGGGACTAGGGTACAATGAGCAGTTCTTC.

The V and J genes are TRBV6-5 and TRBJ2-1; D is perhaps TRBD1 or TRBD2 (5 bases each). The DNA end favors TRBJ2-7, so the J call may be wrong. CDR1 is MNHEY, CDR2 SVGAGI, per germline. The CDR3 loop spans 17 amino acids. The CDR3 loop is CASSYSSGTTSYNEQYF. The CDR3 DNA follows: TGTGCCAGCAGTTACAGCTCCGGGACCACTTCCTACAATGAGCAGTACTTC.

V gene TRBV27 combines with J gene TRBJ2-1; the D gene is possibly TRBD2 (5 bases). The CDR3 has 14 residues. The V gene's germline CDR1 is MNHEY and CDR2 SMNVEV (reference sequence). The V end was cut by 3 bases, the J end by 9 bases, with 15 bases between. CDR3 in amino acids: CASSFGLEGLEQFF. The CDR3 region has the DNA TGTGCCAGCAGTTTTGGGCTAGAGGGCCTTGAGCAGTTCTTC.

The rearrangement joins TRBV5-5 to TRBJ1-5; the D is unclear. The ends were cut back, 4 bases at V and 3 bases at J, with 11 bases in the middle. Germline V gives CDR1 SGHKS, CDR2 YYEKEE (reference sequence). The CDR3 is 14 residues long. CDR3 nucleotides: TGTGCCAGCAGCGTGGAAGGGTTCAATCAGCCCCAGCATTTT. It specifies CASSVEGFNQPQHF.

This clonotype was seen once. V usage is TRBV29-1 and J usage is TRBJ1-4, with TRBD1 identical over 7 bases. This CDR3 spans 16 amino acids. The V and J ends lost 4 bases and 4 bases, in that order; junction bases with no gene match: 12. Germline V gene data show CDR1 as SQVTM and CDR2 as ANQGSEA. The CDR3 loop reads CSVGGRGGAGNEKLFF. The CDR3 bases are TGCAGCGTTGGAGGAAGAGGGGGCGCCGGTAATGAAAAACTGTTTTTT. Looking up the rest from reference TRBV29-1 and TRBJ1-4 gives the full variable domain: SAVISQKPSRDICQRGTSLTIQCQVDSQVTMMFWYRQQPGQSLTLIATANQGSEATYESGFVIDKFPISRPNLTFSTLTVSNMSPEDSSIYLCSVGGRGGAGNEKLFFGSGTQLSVL.

This clonotype has just a few counts. The gene calls are TRBV7-8 and TRBJ2-3; 9 nucleotides agree with TRBD2. The CDR3 is 20 residues long. Germline V CDR1 and CDR2: SGHVS, FQNEAQ. J lost 0 bases, V lost 1 base, and 14 bases had no gene match. The CDR3 is CASSLDYRIAGASSTDTQYF. The CDR3 DNA is TGTGCCAGCAGCTTAGATTACCGAATAGCGGGAGCGTCTAGCACAGATACGCAGTATTTT. Using reference TRBV7-8 and TRBJ2-3 for the parts outside the CDR3, the full variable domain is GAGVSQSPRYKVAKRGQDVALRCDPISGHVSLFWYQQALGQGPEFLTYFQNEAQLDKSGLPSDRFFAERPEGSVSTLKIQRTQQEDSAVYLCASSLDYRIAGASSTDTQYFGPGTRLTVL.

As for this clonotype: With a much larger clone just one base away, this may be a read error. The V and J genes are TRBV5-1 and TRBJ2-7; 9 positions match TRBD1. The germline V gene has CDR1 SGHRS and CDR2 YFSETQ. CDR3 length equals 13 residues. As DNA, the CDR3 is TGCGCCAGCGGCTTACCGGGACAGGGCGAGCAGTACTTC. This encodes CASGLPGQGEQYF.

V and J are TRBV4-3 and TRBJ2-1; a weak D match, TRBD1 (5 bases). The CDR3 sequence is 15 residues long. CDR1 and CDR2 (germline): LGHNA, YSLEER. V lost 1 base and J 10 bases, leaving 17 bases between the germline ends. The CDR3 reads CASSQATQGLGEQFF. As DNA, the CDR3 is TGCGCCAGCAGCCAAGCAACCCAGGGTTTGGGCGAGCAGTTCTTC.

The chain uses TRBV3-1 and TRBJ1-5; D gene uncertain. Trimming took 4 bases from V and 2 from J, leaving 9 bases between them. Germline V CDR1 and CDR2: LGHDT, YNNKEL (reference sequence). CDR3 length equals 14 residues. CDR3 DNA: TGTGCCAGCAGCCGGGAGATTGGCAATCAGCCCCAGCATTTT. Its protein product is CASSREIGNQPQHF.